A selection of T cell receptor beta chains follows, all from one sample in a study of T cell repertoires in ileal Crohn's disease. TCRdb's table, derived via immunoSEQ multiplex PCR, lists solely in-frame clones and lacks some. The data hold 25,000 to 30,000 clones, with 81% observed a single time. The sample taken for sequencing was ileal tissue. The receptor set was obtained from an adult with Crohn's disease. CDR3s include the opening cysteine and the closing phenylalanine or tryptophan. A D gene is named only where the DNA matches it firmly. Expanded clones are given a class, and other clones once, few, many or no size at all.

D gene	clone size	V gene	J gene	CDR3 DNA	CDR3 protein
TRBD1	-	TRBV15	TRBJ1-2	TGTGCCACCAGCAGAGGTGGACAGGGGTATGGCTACACCTTC	CATSRGGQGYGYTF
TRBD1	-	TRBV29-1	TRBJ2-7	TGCAGCGTTGGGACAGGGAAAGGCGAGCAGTACTTC	CSVGTGKGEQYF
TRBD1	-	TRBV5-1	TRBJ1-1	TGCGCCAGCAGCTGGGGGACAGGGGCGAACACTGAAGCTTTCTTT	CASSWGTGANTEAFF
-	-	TRBV5-4	TRBJ1-2	TGTGCCAGCAGCTTGCCGGGGGGCGCTCACTTCTTC	CASSLPGGAHFF
TRBD1	-	TRBV14	TRBJ1-6	TGTGCCAGCAGCCAAGCGGACAGGGTGAACTCACCCCTCCACTTT	CASSQADRVNSPLHF
-	once	TRBV9	TRBJ2-1	TGTGCCAGCAGCGTAGGGGCGAATTCCTACAATGAGCAGTTCTTC	CASSVGANSYNEQFF
-	-	TRBV6-1	TRBJ1-1	TGTGCCAGCAGTGACTTCGGAGCTGGAGCTTTCTTT	CASSDFGAGAFF
TRBD2	-	TRBV18	TRBJ2-7	TGTGCCAGCTCACCATACTCCGCTCGGCTAGCGGGGAGGTACGAGCAGTACTTC	CASSPYSARLAGRYEQYF
TRBD2	few	TRBV2	TRBJ2-7	TGTGCCAGCAGTGAAGGACCGGGAGGGTACTTC	CASSEGPGGYF
-	-	TRBV11-2	TRBJ2-5	TGTGCCAGCAGCCTGCTCCGGGAGACCCAGTACTTC	CASSLLRETQYF
TRBD1	once	TRBV6-1	TRBJ2-7	TGTGCCAGCTCTCCGCGGACAGGGTTGATCGAGCAGTACTTC	CASSPRTGLIEQYF
-	-	TRBV27	TRBJ1-1	TGTGCCAGCAGTTTGGCCAGGGCAGTGAACACTGAAGCTTTCTTT	CASSLARAVNTEAFF
-	-	TRBV9	TRBJ1-3	TGTGCCAGCAGCGTAGTTGGAACAGGCTCTGGAAACACCATATATTTT	CASSVVGTGSGNTIYF
-	-	TRBV5-1	TRBJ2-7	TGCGCCAGCAGCCCCAAAGGGGGGGGACTTTACGAGCAGTACTTC	CASSPKGGGLYEQYF
-	-	TRBV6-1	TRBJ1-1	TGTGCCAGCACCATAACAGGTGCTCACACTGAAGCTTTCTTT	CASTITGAHTEAFF
TRBD1	few	TRBV27	TRBJ2-5	TGTGCCAGCAGTCCACGGACAGGTGATCACCAAGAGACCCAGTACTTC	CASSPRTGDHQETQYF
TRBD1	-	TRBV7-6	TRBJ1-6	TGTGCCAGCAGCTCCCGGACAGGGGGCTCCTATAATTCACCCCTCCACTTT	CASSSRTGGSYNSPLHF
-	-	TRBV7-3	TRBJ1-1	TGTGCCAGCAGCTTAACTATGAACACTGAAGCTTTCTTT	CASSLTMNTEAFF
TRBD1	-	TRBV5-1	TRBJ2-7	TGCGCCAGCCGACCTCAAGGGACAGACTCCTACGAGCAGTACTTC	CASRPQGTDSYEQYF
TRBD1	-	TRBV10-3	TRBJ1-1	TGTGCCATCACTCAGACAGGGGCGAACACTGAAGCTTTCTTT	CAITQTGANTEAFF
-	-	TRBV4-1	TRBJ1-2	TGCGCCAGCAGCCATGGACACGGAGATTATGGCTACACCTTC	CASSHGHGDYGYTF
-	-	TRBV7-9	TRBJ2-5	TGTGCCAGCAGCTCAGTTCAAGAGACCCAGTACTTC	CASSSVQETQYF
TRBD2	-	TRBV11-2	TRBJ2-1	TGTGCCAGCAGCTTCCTAGCGGGGGGCCTTCGTATCTTC	CASSFLAGGLRIF
TRBD1	once	TRBV4-3	TRBJ2-3	TGCGCCAGCAGCCAAGATCCGACAGGGGATACGCAGTATTTT	CASSQDPTGDTQYF
-	-	TRBV5-4	TRBJ2-2	TGTGCCAGCAGCTTGGGGGACACGAGCCTTAGGACCGGGGAGCTGTTTTTT	CASSLGDTSLRTGELFF